This TCR beta chain came from a study of tumor and adjacent non-tumor tissue in lung cancer. The study, taken as a whole, reports: TCR diversity was significantly greater in tumor than normal lung tissue.

Comments on this clonotype: Its antigen remains unidentified.

RNA was extracted from bulk tissue without any cell sorting. A modified ARM-PCR protocol with three rounds of nested PCR amplified TCRbeta. TCRdb analysed the multiplex PCR reads with MiXCR anew, one entry per CDR3 protein. The repertoire holds 200,000 or so distinct CDR3 sequences, with about two thirds as singletons. Germline trimming cut 10 bases from V and 6 bases from J; bases unmatched to any gene: 20. In germline, CDR1 is MNHNY, CDR2 SVGAGI (reference sequence). The CDR3 contains 18 residues. The J gene is TRBJ2-2, the V gene TRBV6-6, with 10 bases identical to TRBD1. Source material: lung tumor tissue. The origin of this receptor is a man between 60 and 75 years old with non-small cell lung cancer. CDR3 nucleotide sequence: TGTGCCAACAGCAAACATCCGGGACAGGGGTCCCTGGCCGGGGAGCTGTTTTTT. It is translated as CANSKHPGQGSLAGELFF.